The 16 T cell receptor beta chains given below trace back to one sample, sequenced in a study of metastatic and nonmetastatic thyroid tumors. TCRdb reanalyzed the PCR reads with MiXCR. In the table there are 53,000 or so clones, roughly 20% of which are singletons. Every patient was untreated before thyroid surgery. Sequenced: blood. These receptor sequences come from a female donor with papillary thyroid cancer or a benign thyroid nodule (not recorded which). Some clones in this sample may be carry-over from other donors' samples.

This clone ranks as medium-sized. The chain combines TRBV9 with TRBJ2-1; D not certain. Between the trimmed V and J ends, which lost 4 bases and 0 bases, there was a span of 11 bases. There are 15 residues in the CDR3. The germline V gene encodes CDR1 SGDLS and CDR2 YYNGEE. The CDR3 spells CASSLGGDSYNEQFF. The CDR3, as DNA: TGTGCCAGCAGCCTCGGTGGAGACTCCTACAATGAGCAGTTCTTC.

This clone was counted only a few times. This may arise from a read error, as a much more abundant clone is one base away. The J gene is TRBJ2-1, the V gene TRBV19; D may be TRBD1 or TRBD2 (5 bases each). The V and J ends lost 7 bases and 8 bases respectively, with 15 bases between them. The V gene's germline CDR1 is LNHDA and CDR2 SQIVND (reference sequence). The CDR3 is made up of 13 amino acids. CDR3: CASIKLGEYEQFF. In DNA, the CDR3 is TGTGCCAGTATCAAACTAGGGGAGTATGAGCAGTTCTTC.

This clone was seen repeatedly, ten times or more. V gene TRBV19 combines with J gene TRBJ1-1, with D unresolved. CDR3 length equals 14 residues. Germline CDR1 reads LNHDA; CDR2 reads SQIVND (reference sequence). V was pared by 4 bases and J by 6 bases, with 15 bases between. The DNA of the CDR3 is TGTGCCAGTAGTACCCTGGCGGAGAGAGCTGAAGCTTTCTTT. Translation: CASSTLAERAEAFF. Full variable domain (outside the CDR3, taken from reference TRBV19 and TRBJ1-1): DGGITQSPKYLFRKEGQNVTLSCEQNLNHDAMYWYRQDPGQGLRLIYYSQIVNDFQKGDIAEGYSVSREKKESFPLTVTSAQKNPTAFYLCASSTLAERAEAFFGQGTRLTVV.

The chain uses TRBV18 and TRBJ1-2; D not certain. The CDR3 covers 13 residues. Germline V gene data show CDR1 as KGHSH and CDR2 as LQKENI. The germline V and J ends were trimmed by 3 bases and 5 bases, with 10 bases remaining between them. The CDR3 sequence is CASSPTVGYGYTF. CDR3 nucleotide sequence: TGTGCCAGCTCACCGACGGTCGGGTATGGCTACACCTTC.

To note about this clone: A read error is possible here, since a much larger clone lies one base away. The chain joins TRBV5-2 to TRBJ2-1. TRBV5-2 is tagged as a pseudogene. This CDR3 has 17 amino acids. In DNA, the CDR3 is TGTGCCAGCAACTCCGTAGGTTCGGCCAGCTCCTACAATGAGCAGTTCTTC. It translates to CASNSVGSASSYNEQFF.

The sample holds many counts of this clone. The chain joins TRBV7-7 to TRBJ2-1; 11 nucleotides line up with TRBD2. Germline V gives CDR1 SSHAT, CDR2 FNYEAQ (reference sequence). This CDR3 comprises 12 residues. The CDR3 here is CASGRVGNEQFF. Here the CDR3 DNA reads TGTGCTAGCGGGAGGGTCGGGAATGAGCAGTTCTTC.

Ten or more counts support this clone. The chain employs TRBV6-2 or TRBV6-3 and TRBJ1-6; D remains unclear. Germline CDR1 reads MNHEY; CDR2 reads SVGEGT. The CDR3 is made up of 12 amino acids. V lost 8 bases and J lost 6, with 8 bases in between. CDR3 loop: CASCRSNSPLHF. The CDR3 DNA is TGTGCCAGCTGTCGCAGTAATTCACCCCTCCACTTT.

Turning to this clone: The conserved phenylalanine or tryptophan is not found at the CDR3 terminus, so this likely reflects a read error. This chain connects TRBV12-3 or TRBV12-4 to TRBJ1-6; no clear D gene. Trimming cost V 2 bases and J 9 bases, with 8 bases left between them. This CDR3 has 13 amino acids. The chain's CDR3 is CASSLKLGSPLHP. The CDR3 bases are TGTGCCAGCAGTTTAAAACTAGGTTCACCCCTCCACCCC.

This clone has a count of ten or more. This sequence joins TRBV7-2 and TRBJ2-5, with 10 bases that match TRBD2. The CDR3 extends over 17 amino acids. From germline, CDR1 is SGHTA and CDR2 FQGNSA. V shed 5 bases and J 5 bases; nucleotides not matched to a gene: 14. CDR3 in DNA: TGTGCCAGCAGCCCTGCGTCGACTAGCGGGCACGGGGAGACCCAGTACTTC. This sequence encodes CASSPASTSGHGETQYF. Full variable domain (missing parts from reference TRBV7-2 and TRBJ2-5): GAGVSQSPSNKVTEKGKDVELRCDPISGHTALYWYRQSLGQGLEFLIYFQGNSAPDKSGLPSDRFSAERTGGSVSTLTIQRTQQEDSAVYLCASSPASTSGHGETQYFGPGTRLLVL.

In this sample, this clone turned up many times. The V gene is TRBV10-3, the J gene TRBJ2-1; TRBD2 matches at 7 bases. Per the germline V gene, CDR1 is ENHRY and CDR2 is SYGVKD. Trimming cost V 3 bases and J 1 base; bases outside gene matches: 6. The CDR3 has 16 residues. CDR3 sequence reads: CAISDTAGRSYNEQFF. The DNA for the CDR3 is TGTGCCATCAGTGATACAGCGGGACGTTCCTACAATGAGCAGTTCTTC.

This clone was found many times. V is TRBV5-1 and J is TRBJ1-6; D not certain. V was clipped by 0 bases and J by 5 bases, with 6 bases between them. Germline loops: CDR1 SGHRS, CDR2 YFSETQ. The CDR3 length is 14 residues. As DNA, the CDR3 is TGCGCCAGCAGCTTGGGGGATAATAATTCACCCCTCCACTTT. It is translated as CASSLGDNNSPLHF.

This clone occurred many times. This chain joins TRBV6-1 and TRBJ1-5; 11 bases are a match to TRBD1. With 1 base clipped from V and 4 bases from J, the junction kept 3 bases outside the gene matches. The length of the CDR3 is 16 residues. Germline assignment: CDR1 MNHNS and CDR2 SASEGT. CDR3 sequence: CASSEGGTGGNQPQHF. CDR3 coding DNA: TGTGCCAGCAGTGAAGGAGGGACAGGGGGGAATCAGCCCCAGCATTTT.

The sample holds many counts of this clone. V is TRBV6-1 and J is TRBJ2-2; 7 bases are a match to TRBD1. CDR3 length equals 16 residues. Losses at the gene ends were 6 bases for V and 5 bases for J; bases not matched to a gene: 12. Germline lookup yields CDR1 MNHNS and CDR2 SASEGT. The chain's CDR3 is CASRTGQAIRTGELFF. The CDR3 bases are TGTGCCAGCAGGACTGGACAGGCGATTAGAACCGGGGAGCTGTTTTTT.

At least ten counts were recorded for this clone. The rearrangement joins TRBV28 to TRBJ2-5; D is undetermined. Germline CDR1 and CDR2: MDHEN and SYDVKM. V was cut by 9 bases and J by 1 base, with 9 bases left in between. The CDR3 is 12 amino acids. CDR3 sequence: CARLNSQETQYF. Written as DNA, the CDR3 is TGTGCCAGGTTGAATAGCCAAGAGACCCAGTACTTC.

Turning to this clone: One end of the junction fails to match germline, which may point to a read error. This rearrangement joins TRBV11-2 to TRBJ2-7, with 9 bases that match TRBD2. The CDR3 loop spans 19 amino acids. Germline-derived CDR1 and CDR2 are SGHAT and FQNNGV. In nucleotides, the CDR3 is TGTTCCAGCAGCTCCGTTAGCTGGCTAGCGGGGAGACGGAGCTACGAGCAGTACTTC. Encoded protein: CSSSSVSWLAGRRSYEQYF.

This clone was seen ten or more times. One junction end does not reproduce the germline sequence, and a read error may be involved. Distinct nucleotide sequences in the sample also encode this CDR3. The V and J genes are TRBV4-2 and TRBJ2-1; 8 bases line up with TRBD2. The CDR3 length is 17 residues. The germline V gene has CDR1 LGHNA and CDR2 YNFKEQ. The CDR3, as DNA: TGTGCCAGCAGCCAAGATGTCCGCGGGAGGACTTACAATGAGCAATTCTTC. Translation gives CASSQDVRGRTYNEQFF.